This T cell receptor beta chain originates from a study of blood T cell repertoires in COVID-19. In the study overall: Samples of COVID-19 (acute and convalescent) were obtained from the United States, Italy and Spain. PBMCs, B-cell-depleted T cells, or T cells provided the cDNA or gDNA that made up the material.

This clone was detected once. The ends were cut back, 6 bases at V and 2 bases at J, with 7 bases in the middle. This CDR3 region has 12 residues. Germline V gene sequence: CDR1 SGHAT, CDR2 FQNNGV. Methods used by the authors: Using reference gene primer amplification, nucleated cell counts were estimated. Sequencing was performed with immunoSEQ multiplex PCR; in TCRdb, only in-frame clones are kept and a portion is missing. V, J and clone size reflect that table, while D and trimming were determined from the DNA. The profile shows about 140,000 clones, around 80% of them singletons. The TCR was taken from a man aged 60 to 75 with acute or convalescent COVID-19. J is TRBJ2-5 and V is TRBV11-2; D might be TRBD2 (6 bases). Sequencing was done on a sample of peripheral blood. CDR3 DNA: TGTGCCAGCAGGGGACTTCAAGAGACCCAGTACTTC. It is translated as CASRGLQETQYF.